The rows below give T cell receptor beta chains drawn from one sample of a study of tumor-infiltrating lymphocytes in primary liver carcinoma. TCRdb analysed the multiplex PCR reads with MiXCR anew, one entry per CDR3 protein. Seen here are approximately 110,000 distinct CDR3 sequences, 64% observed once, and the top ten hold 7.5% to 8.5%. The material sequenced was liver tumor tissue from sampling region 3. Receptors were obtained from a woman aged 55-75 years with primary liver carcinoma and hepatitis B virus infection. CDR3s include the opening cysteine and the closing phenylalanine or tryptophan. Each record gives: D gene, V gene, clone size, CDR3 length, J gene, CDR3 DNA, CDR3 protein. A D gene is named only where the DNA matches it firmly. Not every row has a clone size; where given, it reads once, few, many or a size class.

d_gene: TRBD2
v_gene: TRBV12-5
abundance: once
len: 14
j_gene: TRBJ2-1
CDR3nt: TGTGCTAGTGGTACAAAGCGGGAGAAGGATGAACTGTTCTTC
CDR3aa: CASGTKREKDELFF

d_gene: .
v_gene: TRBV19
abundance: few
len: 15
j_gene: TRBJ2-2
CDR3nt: TGTGCCAGTAGTTCCCAGGGGGGATACCCCGGGGAGCTGTTTTTT
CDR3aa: CASSSQGGYPGELFF

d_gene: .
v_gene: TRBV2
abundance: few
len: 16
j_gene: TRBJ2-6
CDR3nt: TGTGCCAGCAGTGAAGCCGCAGGGGTCGGGGCCAACGTCCTGACTTTC
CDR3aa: CASSEAAGVGANVLTF

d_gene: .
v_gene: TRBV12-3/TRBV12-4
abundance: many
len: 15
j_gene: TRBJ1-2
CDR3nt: TGTGCCAGCAGTTTATCCCTGGGCAGGCCCGGCGGCTACACCTTC
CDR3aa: CASSLSLGRPGGYTF

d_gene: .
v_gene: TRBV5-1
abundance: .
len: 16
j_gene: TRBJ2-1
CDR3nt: TGCGCCAGCAGCGCCATTAGCGGAAGCTCCTACAATGAGCAGTTCTTC
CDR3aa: CASSAISGSSYNEQFF

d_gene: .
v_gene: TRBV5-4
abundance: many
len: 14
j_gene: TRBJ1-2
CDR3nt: TGTGCCAGCAGCTTGGCGCGACAGATCTATGGCTACACCTTC
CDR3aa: CASSLARQIYGYTF

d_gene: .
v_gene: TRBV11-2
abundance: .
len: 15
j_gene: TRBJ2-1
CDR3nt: TGTACCAGCAGCTTAGTCCGCGACCGCTGCAATGAGCAGTTCTTC
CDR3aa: CTSSLVRDRCNEQFF

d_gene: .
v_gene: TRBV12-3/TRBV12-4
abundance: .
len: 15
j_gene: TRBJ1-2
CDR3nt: TGTGCCAGCAGCCTGGAAGCTAACTATGGCGATGGCTACGCCTTC
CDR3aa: CASSLEANYGDGYAF

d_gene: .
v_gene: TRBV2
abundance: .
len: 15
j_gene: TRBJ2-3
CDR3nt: TGCGTCAGCAGTGTTAGAGGCCCTAGCACAGATACGCAGTATTTT
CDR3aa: CVSSVRGPSTDTQYF

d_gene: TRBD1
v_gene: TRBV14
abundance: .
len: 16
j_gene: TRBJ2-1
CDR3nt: TGTGCCACCAGCCTTCTCAGGGGGTTAACTGGCAACGAGCAGTTCTTC
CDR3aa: CATSLLRGLTGNEQFF

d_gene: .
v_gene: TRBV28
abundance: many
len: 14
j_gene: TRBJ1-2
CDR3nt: TGTGCCGGTTATGGAGGTACAGGGAGGAATGGCTACACCTTC
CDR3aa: CAGYGGTGRNGYTF

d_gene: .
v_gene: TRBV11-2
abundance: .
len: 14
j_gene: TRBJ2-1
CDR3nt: TGTGCCAGCAACTTATGGGGATCCTACAATAAGCAGTTCTTC
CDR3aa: CASNLWGSYNKQFF

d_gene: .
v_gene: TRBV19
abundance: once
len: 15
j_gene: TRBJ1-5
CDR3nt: TGTGCCAGTAGTATAGACAGACGGGGCAATCAGCCCCAGCATTTT
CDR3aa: CASSIDRRGNQPQHF

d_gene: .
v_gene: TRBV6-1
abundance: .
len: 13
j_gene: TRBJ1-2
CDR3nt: TGTGCCAGCAGTGAAGGCAGCTCCTATGACTACACCTTC
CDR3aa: CASSEGSSYDYTF

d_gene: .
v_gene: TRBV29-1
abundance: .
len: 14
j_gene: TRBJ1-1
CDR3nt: TGCAGTGTTACCCACAGGGCCACGGGCACTGAAGCTTTCTTT
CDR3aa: CSVTHRATGTEAFF

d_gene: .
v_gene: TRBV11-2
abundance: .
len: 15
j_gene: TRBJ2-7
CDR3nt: TGTGCCAGCAGCTTTCATCGGGGAATCTCCTACGAGCAGTACTTC
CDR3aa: CASSFHRGISYEQYF

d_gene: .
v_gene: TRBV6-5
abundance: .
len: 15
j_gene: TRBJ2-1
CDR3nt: TGTGCCAGCAGTGTCCAGGGGGGGGCCTACATTGAGCAGCTCTTC
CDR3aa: CASSVQGGAYIEQLF

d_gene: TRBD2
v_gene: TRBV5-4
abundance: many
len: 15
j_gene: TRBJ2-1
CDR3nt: TGTGCCAGCAGCTTGGTGGCTAGCGGGAGGGTGGAGCAGTTCTTC
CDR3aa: CASSLVASGRVEQFF

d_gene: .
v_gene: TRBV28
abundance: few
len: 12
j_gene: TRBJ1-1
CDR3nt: TGTGCCAGCAGTTTATTGGGGGGGGAAGCTTTCTTT
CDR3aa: CASSLLGGEAFF

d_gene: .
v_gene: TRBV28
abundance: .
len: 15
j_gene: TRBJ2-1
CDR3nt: TGTGCCAGCAGTTTTTCCGGGACCCTATACAATGAGCAGTTCTTC
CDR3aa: CASSFSGTLYNEQFF

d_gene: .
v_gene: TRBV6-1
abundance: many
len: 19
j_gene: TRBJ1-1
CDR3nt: TGTGCCAGCAGTGTCGGCAGGCTTAAGGCATACCCGGATAACACTGAAGCTTTCTTT
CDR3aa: CASSVGRLKAYPDNTEAFF

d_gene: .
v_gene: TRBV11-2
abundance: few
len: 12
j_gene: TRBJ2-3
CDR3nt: TGTGCCGGCAGCCCCCCCGAGGGTACGCAGTATTTT
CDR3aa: CAGSPPEGTQYF

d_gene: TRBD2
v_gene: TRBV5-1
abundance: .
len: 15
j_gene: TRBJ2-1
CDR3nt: TGCGCCAGCAGCTCGGCCCCAGCGGGAGCCCATGAGCAGCTCTTC
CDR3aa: CASSSAPAGAHEQLF

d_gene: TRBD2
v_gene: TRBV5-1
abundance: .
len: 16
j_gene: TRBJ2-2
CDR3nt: TGCGCCAGCAGCTTGGCCGGGGGGGCGTACACCGGGGAGCTGTTTTTT
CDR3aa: CASSLAGGAYTGELFF

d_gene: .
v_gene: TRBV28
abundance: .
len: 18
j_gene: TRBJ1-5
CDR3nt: TGTGCCAGCAGTCCCCCGGGAGGAGCCACCTATAGCAATCGGCCCCAGCATTTT
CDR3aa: CASSPPGGATYSNRPQHF

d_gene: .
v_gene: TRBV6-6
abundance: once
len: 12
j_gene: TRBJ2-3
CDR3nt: TGTGCCAACAGTTTGGACACAGATACGCAGTATTTT
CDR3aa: CANSLDTDTQYF

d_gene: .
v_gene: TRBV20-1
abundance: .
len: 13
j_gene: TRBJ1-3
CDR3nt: TGCAGTGCTAGAGATCCAGGGGACGGCACCATATATTTT
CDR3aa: CSARDPGDGTIYF

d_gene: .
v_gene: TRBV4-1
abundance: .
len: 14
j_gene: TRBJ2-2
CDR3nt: TGCGCCAGCGGCCTGACCGACAGTCCCGGGGAGCTGTTTTTT
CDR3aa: CASGLTDSPGELFF

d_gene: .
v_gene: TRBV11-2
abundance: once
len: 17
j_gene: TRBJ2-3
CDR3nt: TGTGCCAGCAGCTTAGGGTTTGTGAGGGTTAGCATAGATATGCAGTATTTT
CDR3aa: CASSLGFVRVSIDMQYF

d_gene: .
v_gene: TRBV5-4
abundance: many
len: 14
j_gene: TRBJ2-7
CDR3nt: TGTGCCAGCAGCTTGGTGGGAGGTACCAACGAGCAGTACTTC
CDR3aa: CASSLVGGTNEQYF

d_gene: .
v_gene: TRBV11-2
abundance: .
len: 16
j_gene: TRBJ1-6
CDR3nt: TGTGCCAGCAGCTTAGAGGGTGGGGGGGTGTGTCCACCCCTCCATTTT
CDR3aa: CASSLEGGGVCPPLHF

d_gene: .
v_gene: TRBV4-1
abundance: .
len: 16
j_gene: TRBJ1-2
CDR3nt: TGCGCCAGCAGCCGATCGATTACGGGACCGATCTATCCCTACACCTTC
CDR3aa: CASSRSITGPIYPYTF

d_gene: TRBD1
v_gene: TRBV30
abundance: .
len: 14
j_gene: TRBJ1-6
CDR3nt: TGTGCCTGGAGTAAGGGACAGGGCAATTCATCCCTCCACTTT
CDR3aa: CAWSKGQGNSSLHF

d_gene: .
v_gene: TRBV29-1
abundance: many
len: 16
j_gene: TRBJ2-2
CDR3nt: TGCAGCGTTGAAAGGTTACCGGGGACGGGCACCGGGGAGCTGTTTTTT
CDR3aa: CSVERLPGTGTGELFF

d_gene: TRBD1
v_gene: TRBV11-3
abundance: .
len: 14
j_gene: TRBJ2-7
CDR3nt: TGTGCCAACAGCCCGCACAGGGGCGTGCACGAGCAGTACTTC
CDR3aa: CANSPHRGVHEQYF

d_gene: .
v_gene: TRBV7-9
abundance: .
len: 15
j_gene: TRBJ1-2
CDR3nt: TGTGCCAGCAGCCCGAGGGCCAGGGCGGACTATGACTACACCTTC
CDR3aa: CASSPRARADYDYTF

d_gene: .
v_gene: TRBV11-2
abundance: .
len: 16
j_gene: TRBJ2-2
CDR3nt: TGTGCCAGCAGCTTCCAGACGAGCTCTAACACCGGGGAGCTGTTTTTT
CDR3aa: CASSFQTSSNTGELFF

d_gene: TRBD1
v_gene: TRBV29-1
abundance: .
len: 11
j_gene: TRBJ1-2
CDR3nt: TGCAGCGTTAAGAGGGACAGGGGCTATACCTTC
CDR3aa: CSVKRDRGYTF